Each of the 31 T cell receptor beta chains below was sequenced from the same sample in a study of cytomegalovirus exposure and HLA in healthy donors (dated by TCRdb to about 2017). The library was made by the immunoSEQ multiplex PCR assay. The multiplex PCR relied on a mix of 60 forward primers for TCR Vbeta segments and 13 reverse primers for TCR Jbeta segments. TCRdb retrieved this table from immuneACCESS and kept in-frame rearrangements only. Not all clones are present; in checked studies, unresolved V genes account for under half, and no reason is known for the remainder. A total of more than 150,000 clones appear in this sample, roughly 77% of them only once. The ten largest clonotypes hold about 2.5% of the sample. The sequenced material came from PBMCs. Source of these receptors: a woman between 25 and 40 years old in good health and CMV-seropositive.

The table lists this clone with a few counts. The chain is built from TRBV19 and TRBJ1-2; 9 positions agree with TRBD1. Germline V gene data show CDR1 as LNHDA and CDR2 as SQIVND (reference sequence). Trimming at V came to 6 bases and at J to 6 bases, leaving 5 bases not matched to a gene. The CDR3 covers 13 residues. The CDR3 sequence is CASSRDRVNGYTF. DNA of the CDR3: TGTGCCAGTAGCCGGGACAGGGTGAATGGCTACACCTTC.

The V and J genes are TRBV5-1 and TRBJ2-5; 9 positions agree with TRBD2. Unmatched junction bases numbered 12, after V lost 10 bases and J lost 5 bases. In germline, CDR1 is SGHRS, CDR2 YFSETQ. The CDR3 consists of 14 residues. The CDR3 reads CASMWFSGGETQYF. For the CDR3, the DNA is TGCGCCTCAATGTGGTTTAGCGGGGGTGAGACCCAGTACTTC.

The chain has TRBV30 and TRBJ1-6; no clear D. Trimming took 0 bases from V and 7 from J, leaving 10 bases between them. Germline CDR1 and CDR2: GTSNPN and SVGIG (reference sequence). The CDR3 consists of 14 residues. CDR3 amino acids: CAWSVGVSNSPLHF. CDR3 DNA sequence: TGTGCCTGGAGTGTCGGAGTTTCCAATTCACCCCTCCACTTT. The full variable domain, in which reference TRBV30 and TRBJ1-6 provide the parts outside the CDR3, is SQTIHQWPATLVQPVGSPLSLECTVEGTSNPNLYWYRQAAGRGLQLLFYSVGIGQISSEVPQNLSASRPQDRQFILSSKKLLLSDSGFYLCAWSVGVSNSPLHFGNGTRLTVT.

This clone showed up just once. This chain joins TRBV7-8 and TRBJ2-1, with 8 bases fitting TRBD1. The V gene end was trimmed by 4 bases and the J gene end by 0 bases; junction bases not matched to a gene: 2. The CDR3 loop spans 15 amino acids. Per germline, CDR1 SGHVS and CDR2 FQNEAQ. CDR3 region: CASSWDRSSYNEQFF. CDR3 sequence (DNA): TGTGCCAGCAGCTGGGACAGGAGCTCCTACAATGAGCAGTTCTTC.

This chain connects TRBV15 to TRBJ2-1; possibly TRBD2 for D (7 bases). V shed 5 bases and J shed 6 bases, with 14 bases lying between them. CDR1 and CDR2 from the germline V gene are LNHNV and YYDKDF (reference sequence). This CDR3 is built from 14 residues. CDR3 sequence: CATSRGGAGNEQFF. In DNA, the CDR3 is TGTGCCACCAGCCGCGGGGGCGCCGGCAATGAGCAGTTCTTC.

The chain combines TRBV4-2 with TRBJ1-1; the match to TRBD1 covers 7 bases. The V segment lost 0 bases and the J segment 5 bases; nucleotides outside the gene matches: 3. The V gene's germline CDR1 is LGHNA and CDR2 YNFKEQ. The length of the CDR3 is 14 residues. CDR3 coding DNA: TGTGCCAGCAGCCAAGAGCAGGGGGAAACTGAAGCTTTCTTT. It translates to CASSQEQGETEAFF.

CDR3 DNA sequence: TGCGCCAGCAGCTCCGCCGTGGGCCGACAAGAGACCCAGTACTTC. This gives the protein CASSSAVGRQETQYF. This rearrangement joins TRBV5-1 to TRBJ2-5; D is unclear. The germline CDR1 and CDR2 sequences are SGHRS and YFSETQ. This CDR3 is built from 15 residues. V gave up 3 bases and J gave up 2 bases, with 14 bases separating them.

This chain uses TRBV4-2 with TRBJ2-3; 15 bases line up with TRBD2. The CDR3 runs to 19 residues. V shed 4 bases, J shed 2 bases, and the junction held 10 bases outside the gene matches. Per the germline V gene, CDR1 is LGHNA and CDR2 is YNFKEQ. The CDR3 sequence: CASSPSRTSGGGYTDTQYF. CDR3 DNA sequence: TGTGCCAGCAGCCCTTCCCGGACTAGCGGGGGGGGATACACAGATACGCAGTATTTT.

In this sample, this clone turned up once. The chain is built from TRBV9 and TRBJ2-1; D may be TRBD1 (6 bases). CDR1 and CDR2 (germline): SGDLS, YYNGEE. Trimming removed 2 bases at V and 4 bases at J, with 13 bases between. The CDR3 contains 15 residues. The CDR3 nucleotides are TGTGCCAGCAGCGTTGGGGGCAACCTATACAATGAGCAGTTCTTC. It codes for CASSVGGNLYNEQFF.

This chain links TRBV18 with TRBJ1-1; D ambiguous. The V end lost 7 bases, the J end lost 5 bases, and 14 bases lay between the germline ends. CDR3 size: 13 residues. Germline-derived CDR1 and CDR2 are KGHSH and LQKENI. CDR3 in amino acids: CASCPTERTEAFF. CDR3 bases: TGTGCCAGCTGCCCGACGGAGAGGACTGAAGCTTTCTTT.

The chain recombines TRBV7-9 with TRBJ2-2; 10 bases map to TRBD2. V dropped 5 bases and J dropped 0; count of bases not matched to a gene: 6. Germline CDR1 reads SEHNR; CDR2 reads FQNEAQ (reference sequence). The CDR3 contains 17 residues. CDR3 loop: CASSRSSGGANTGELFF. CDR3 coding DNA: TGTGCCAGCAGCCGTTCAAGCGGGGGGGCGAACACCGGGGAGCTGTTTTTT. The variable domain in full, completed from reference TRBV7-9 and TRBJ2-2, reads DTGVSQNPRHKITKRGQNVTFRCDPISEHNRLYWYRQTLGQGPEFLTYFQNEAQLEKSRLLSDRFSAERPKGSFSTLEIQRTEQGDSAMYLCASSRSSGGANTGELFFGEGSRLTVL.

There are a few counts of this clone. J is TRBJ1-5 and V is TRBV6-1; 7 bases match TRBD1. CDR1 and CDR2 (germline): MNHNS, SASEGT. The CDR3 has 15 residues. The trim removed 4 bases at V and 6 bases at J, leaving 9 bases unmatched. The CDR3 DNA follows: TGTGCCAGCAGTGCTCGACAGGGTTCAGGTCAGCCCCAGCATTTT. This translates into CASSARQGSGQPQHF.

The chain couples TRBV4-3 to TRBJ2-3, with 8 nucleotides matching TRBD1. The CDR3 is 14 amino acids. The V gene's germline CDR1 is LGHNA and CDR2 YSLEER. The J segment lost 5 bases and the V segment lost 3 bases, leaving 4 bases of the junction unmatched. The CDR3 nucleotides are TGCGCCAGCAGCCAGACAGGGGTTAGAGATACGCAGTATTTT. Protein product: CASSQTGVRDTQYF.

This sequence joins TRBV27 and TRBJ2-2, with 11 bases matching TRBD2. The germline gives CDR1 MNHEY, CDR2 SMNVEV (reference sequence). Losses at the gene ends were 4 bases for V and 0 bases for J; bases not matched to a gene: 7. The CDR3 is made up of 18 amino acids. DNA of the CDR3: TGTGCCAGCAGTTCCGTAGCGGGGGGGGGAACGAACACCGGGGAGCTGTTTTTT. Protein: CASSSVAGGGTNTGELFF.

This clone was detected a few times. The J gene is TRBJ2-5, the V gene TRBV9; tentatively, D is TRBD2 (6 bases). This CDR3 is 16 amino acids long. The V gene's germline CDR1 is SGDLS and CDR2 YYNGEE. V was cut by 0 bases and J by 2 bases, with 14 bases left in between. The CDR3: CASSVARGRWQETQYF. As DNA, the CDR3 is TGTGCCAGCAGCGTAGCTAGAGGGAGGTGGCAAGAGACCCAGTACTTC.

The chain links TRBV6-5 to TRBJ2-3; the match to TRBD1 covers 9 bases. This CDR3 comprises 16 residues. Per germline, CDR1 MNHEY and CDR2 SVGAGI. Trimming cost V 2 bases and J 7 bases; bases outside gene matches: 10. The CDR3 protein is CASSYQYRGQGNTQYF. The CDR3 bases are TGTGCCAGCAGTTACCAATACAGGGGGCAGGGAAATACGCAGTATTTT.

Notes on this clone: One junction end disagrees with the germline gene, perhaps due to a read error. The chain recombines TRBV10-3 with TRBJ2-6, with 7 bases fitting TRBD1. The CDR3 is 18 residues long. Looked up from germline, CDR1 is ENHRY and CDR2 is SYGVKD. The CDR3 DNA follows: TGTGCCATCAGTAAGTCGGGACAGACCAACTCTGGGGCCAACGTCCTGACTTTC. As protein: CAISKSGQTNSGANVLTF.

The rearrangement uses TRBV11-2 and TRBJ2-1, with TRBD2 matching over 8 bases. From germline, CDR1 is SGHAT and CDR2 FQNNGV. With V trimmed by 1 base and J by 3 bases, 5 bases remained unmatched. This CDR3 has 16 residues. This CDR3 is CASSLVTGGVYNEQFF. CDR3 coding DNA: TGTGCCAGCAGCTTAGTTACGGGGGGGGTCTACAATGAGCAGTTCTTC.

This chain uses TRBV27 with TRBJ2-7; TRBD1 is a possible D gene (6 bases). The ends were cut back, 5 bases at V and 3 bases at J, with 14 bases in the middle. Per germline, CDR1 MNHEY and CDR2 SMNVEV (reference sequence). The CDR3 contains 14 residues. The CDR3 reads CASSRPGQSYEQYF. CDR3 in DNA: TGTGCCAGCAGTCGACCTGGACAGAGCTACGAGCAGTACTTC.

The V and J genes are TRBV6-5 and TRBJ2-7; D perhaps matches TRBD1 (6 bases). Germline CDR1 reads MNHEY; CDR2 reads SVGAGI. Trimming cost V 2 bases and J 7 bases, with 12 bases left between them. The CDR3 loop spans 13 amino acids. The CDR3 coding sequence is TGTGCCAGCAGTTACCTGGGGGCGAGGGAGCAGTACTTC. It codes for CASSYLGAREQYF.

The chain links TRBV4-2 to TRBJ2-7, with D perhaps matching TRBD1 (6 bases). V was shortened by 0 bases and J by 3 bases, with 15 bases between the two germline ends. Germline lookup yields CDR1 LGHNA and CDR2 YNFKEQ. The CDR3 extends over 16 amino acids. The CDR3 spells CASSQDWAGDVYEQYF. CDR3 in DNA: TGTGCCAGCAGCCAAGATTGGGCAGGGGACGTCTACGAGCAGTACTTC.

V and J are TRBV4-3 and TRBJ1-5; TRBD1 matches 9 bases. Germline V lookup: CDR1 LGHNA, CDR2 YSLEER. V shed 1 base, J shed 7 bases, and the junction held 8 bases outside the gene matches. The CDR3 runs 16 residues. This chain's CDR3 is CASSQGPRQGGQPQHF. CDR3 sequence (DNA): TGCGCCAGCAGCCAAGGGCCCCGACAGGGGGGACAGCCCCAGCATTTT.

This sequence joins TRBV11-3 and TRBJ2-5, with 14 bases that match TRBD2. V was pared by 6 bases and J by 8 bases, with 8 bases of the junction left unmatched. The CDR3 sequence is 15 residues long. Germline loops: CDR1 SGHNT, CDR2 YENEEA. This CDR3 reads CASRPTSGGEGTQYF. CDR3 DNA sequence: TGTGCCAGCAGACCGACTAGCGGGGGGGAAGGAACCCAGTACTTC.

The V and J genes are TRBV7-2 and TRBJ1-2; D not certain. Trimming shortened V by 6 bases and J by 8 bases, and 19 bases separated the two germline ends. Germline CDR1 is SGHTA and CDR2 is FQGNSA. This CDR3 spans 14 amino acids. The CDR3: CASSFGRGGMGYTF. In nucleotides, the CDR3 is TGTGCCAGCAGTTTTGGACGGGGAGGAATGGGCTACACCTTC.

V gene TRBV6-6 combines with J gene TRBJ2-7; perhaps TRBD1 as D (5 bases). The CDR3 has 15 amino acids. With 0 bases removed from V and 2 bases from J, the gap between germline ends came to 11 bases. Looked up from germline, CDR1 is MNHNY and CDR2 is SVGAGI (reference sequence). The CDR3 loop is CASSYSRGRAYEQYF. CDR3 coding DNA: TGTGCCAGCAGTTACTCGAGAGGCAGGGCCTACGAGCAGTACTTC.

The chain employs TRBV21-1 and TRBJ2-3; TRBD2 was called by the table and not checked on the DNA. TRBV21-1 constitutes a pseudogene. The CDR3 has 15 residues. Written as DNA, the CDR3 is TGTGCCGGTCGGCGGGAAAGGGGAGGTACAGATACGCAGTATTTT. Its protein product is CAGRRERGGTDTQYF.

The V and J genes are TRBV7-9 and TRBJ2-3, with 15 bases aligning to TRBD2. The V gene end was trimmed by 6 bases and the J gene end by 0 bases; junction bases not matched to a gene: 10. Germline V gene data show CDR1 as SEHNR and CDR2 as FQNEAQ (reference sequence). The CDR3 totals 19 residues. The CDR3 sequence: CASSFLGLAGGASTDTQYF. In DNA, the CDR3 is TGTGCCAGCAGTTTTCTCGGACTAGCGGGGGGGGCTAGCACAGATACGCAGTATTTT.

The chain joins TRBV13 to TRBJ2-5; the match to TRBD2 covers 12 bases. This CDR3 comprises 15 residues. The germline gives CDR1 PRHDT, CDR2 FYEKMQ (reference sequence). The V segment lost 6 bases and the J segment 3 bases; nucleotides outside the gene matches: 5. CDR3 DNA sequence: TGTGCCAGCAGTCCCGCTAGCGGGGGGGAAGAGACCCAGTACTTC. This codes for CASSPASGGEETQYF.

This clone showed up just once. This chain connects TRBV9 to TRBJ2-5; 12 bases agree with TRBD1. CDR1 is SGDLS and CDR2 is YYNGEE in the germline V gene. V lost 0 bases, J lost 2 bases, and 5 bases stayed unmatched. This CDR3 has 17 amino acids. The CDR3 protein is CASSVAGTGGWQETQYF. Written as DNA, the CDR3 is TGTGCCAGCAGCGTAGCCGGGACAGGGGGCTGGCAAGAGACCCAGTACTTC.

This chain connects TRBV9 to TRBJ2-2; 12 nucleotides match TRBD2. There are 20 residues in the CDR3. V was clipped by 1 base and J by 1 base; unmatched bases: 11. Germline CDR1 SGDLS, CDR2 YYNGEE. The CDR3 coding sequence is TGTGCCAGCAGCGTACCTTCACTAGCGGGGGGTCTTATGAACACCGGGGAGCTGTTTTTT. Amino acid sequence: CASSVPSLAGGLMNTGELFF.

The J gene is TRBJ1-2, the V gene TRBV6-1; perhaps TRBD1 as D (6 bases). The CDR3 has 13 residues. The germline CDR1 and CDR2 sequences are MNHNS and SASEGT. V was trimmed by 2 bases and J by 8 bases, leaving 12 bases between them. The CDR3 reads CASSENRVGGYTF. The CDR3, as DNA: TGTGCCAGCAGTGAAAACAGGGTAGGAGGCTACACCTTC.